The clone carrying this T cell receptor beta chain was detected only a few times. MiXCR, applied by TCRdb to the 5' RACE reads, yields one record per CDR3 protein. The table shows some 500,000 distinct CDR3 sequences, with 13% to 15% occurring only once. The data originate from a study of identical twins. In germline, CDR1 is ENHRY, CDR2 SYGVKD. Trimming took 2 bases from V and 9 from J; bases not matched to a gene: 13. The CDR3 is 17 amino acids. The data were also submitted as part of a second study, on yellow fever vaccine responses in identical twins.

The TCR was taken from a woman aged 18 to 35 in good health. Material: CD4+ T cells sorted from blood. This chain uses TRBV10-3 with TRBJ2-1; 10 nucleotides match TRBD2. CDR3 amino acids: CAISEGPSGGIGSEQFF. For the CDR3, the DNA is TGTGCCATCAGTGAGGGTCCTAGCGGGGGTATTGGTAGTGAGCAGTTCTTC.